Below are 30 T cell receptor beta chains sequenced from a single sample in a study of blood T cell repertoires in COVID-19. Some clones are missing from TCRdb's copy, which holds only in-frame ones; the method was immunoSEQ multiplex PCR. The sample holds just over 650,000 clones, 75% to 90% seen once. Sequenced material: peripheral blood. These receptors originate from a woman aged 18-29 years with acute or convalescent COVID-19.

The chain links TRBV13 to TRBJ1-6; D remains ambiguous. The CDR3 has 15 amino acids. Germline V lookup: CDR1 PRHDT, CDR2 FYEKMQ (reference sequence). Trimming removed 5 bases from V and 6 bases from J, with 14 bases in between. CDR3 nucleotide sequence: TGTGCCAGCAGCCTCGGACTCGCGGGTAATTCACCCCTCCACTTT. Protein: CASSLGLAGNSPLHF.

The chain joins TRBV9 to TRBJ2-4, with a weak D call TRBD2 (6 bases). The CDR3 spans 15 residues. Germline V gene data show CDR1 as SGDLS and CDR2 as YYNGEE. Trimming cost V 3 bases and J 8 bases, with 18 bases left between them. CDR3: CASSASQGGFDIQYF. CDR3 DNA: TGTGCCAGCAGCGCTTCGCAGGGAGGTTTTGACATTCAGTACTTC.

This chain uses TRBV30 with TRBJ2-7, with 12 bases matching TRBD1. V shed 3 bases and J 10 bases; nucleotides not matched to a gene: 4. Germline V gives CDR1 GTSNPN, CDR2 SVGIG (reference sequence). This CDR3 comprises 12 residues. CDR3 protein: CAWRGQGAIQYF. CDR3 coding DNA: TGTGCCTGGAGGGGACAGGGGGCGATACAGTACTTC.

The chain uses TRBV12-5 and TRBJ2-7, with 13 bases identical to TRBD2. The CDR3 has 16 residues. J lost 5 bases, V lost 6 bases, and 10 bases had no gene match. Germline CDR1 reads LGHNT; CDR2 reads FRNRAP. The CDR3 is CASGHRLAGGGNEQYF. DNA for the CDR3: TGTGCTAGTGGACACCGACTAGCGGGGGGTGGGAACGAGCAGTACTTC.

The chain employs TRBV7-9 and TRBJ2-3; 7 positions match TRBD2. CDR3 size: 14 residues. Germline-derived CDR1 and CDR2 are SEHNR and FQNEAQ (reference sequence). J gave up 0 bases and V 7 bases, and 4 bases lay outside the gene matches. As DNA, the CDR3 is TGTGCCAGCAAATACGGGGGGAGCACAGATACGCAGTATTTT. Translated: CASKYGGSTDTQYF.

This CDR3 reads CATSGGAGWEYNEQFF. Here the CDR3 DNA reads TGTGCCACCAGTGGGGGAGCGGGGTGGGAATACAATGAGCAGTTCTTC. The rearrangement links TRBV24-1 to TRBJ2-1; 7 bases agree with TRBD2. Germline CDR1 KGHDR, CDR2 SFDVKD. The CDR3 has 16 residues. Germline trimming cut 5 bases from V and 4 bases from J; bases unmatched to any gene: 10.

The chain links TRBV11-2 to TRBJ2-7, with TRBD2 identical over 7 bases. The V segment lost 7 bases and the J segment 1 base; nucleotides outside the gene matches: 4. The CDR3 loop spans 13 amino acids. Germline V lookup: CDR1 SGHAT, CDR2 FQNNGV. CDR3 amino acids: CASTGGRSYEQYF. In nucleotides, the CDR3 is TGTGCCAGCACCGGGGGGAGATCCTACGAGCAGTACTTC.

The CDR3 is CASSQVFGGNTIYF. CDR3 bases: TGTGCCAGTAGTCAGGTTTTCGGTGGAAACACCATATATTTT. The chain carries TRBV19 and TRBJ1-3, with D uncertain. V lost 5 bases and J lost 3, with 11 bases in between. From germline, CDR1 is LNHDA and CDR2 SQIVND (reference sequence). This CDR3 region has 14 residues.

The rearrangement joins TRBV19 to TRBJ1-1, with 9 bases identical to TRBD1. This CDR3 region has 14 residues. V lost 6 bases and J lost 8; bases outside the gene matches: 10. CDR1 and CDR2 from the germline V gene are LNHDA and SQIVND (reference sequence). CDR3 residues: CASRETGGNVEAFF. CDR3 DNA: TGTGCCAGTAGGGAGACAGGGGGAAATGTCGAAGCTTTCTTT. The entire variable domain, with the rest obtained from reference TRBV19 and TRBJ1-1, is as follows: DGGITQSPKYLFRKEGQNVTLSCEQNLNHDAMYWYRQDPGQGLRLIYYSQIVNDFQKGDIAEGYSVSREKKESFPLTVTSAQKNPTAFYLCASRETGGNVEAFFGQGTRLTVV.

V usage is TRBV4-1 and J usage is TRBJ1-1; unclear D gene. The CDR3 consists of 17 residues. The germline CDR1 and CDR2 sequences are MGHRA and YSYEKL. V was pared by 0 bases and J by 0 bases, with 14 bases between. CDR3 bases: TGCGCCAGCAGCCAAGAGCGGCGGAGCCCCATGAACACTGAAGCTTTCTTT. Protein: CASSQERRSPMNTEAFF.

The J gene is TRBJ1-1, the V gene TRBV12-3 or TRBV12-4; perhaps TRBD1 as D (5 bases). This CDR3 spans 13 amino acids. Trimming removed 2 bases at V and 5 bases at J, with 9 bases between. Here the CDR3 DNA reads TGTGCCAGCAGTTTACAGGGATTAACTGAAGCTTTCTTT. It encodes CASSLQGLTEAFF.

The rearrangement uses TRBV27 and TRBJ1-1, with TRBD1 as a possible D gene (6 bases). Germline CDR1 and CDR2: MNHEY and SMNVEV (reference sequence). Trimming shortened V by 4 bases and J by 3 bases, and 12 bases separated the two germline ends. The CDR3 extends over 14 amino acids. CDR3 sequence reads: CASSSSQGYTEAFF. The CDR3 DNA sequence: TGTGCCAGCAGTTCCTCACAGGGTTACACTGAAGCTTTCTTT.

The chain couples TRBV2 to TRBJ1-1; TRBD1 matches 9 bases. V lost 6 bases, J lost 5 bases, and 4 bases stayed unmatched. The germline CDR1 and CDR2 sequences are SNHLY and FYNNEI. The CDR3 runs to 13 residues. CDR3 residues: CASSDDRGTEAFF. In nucleotides, the CDR3 is TGTGCCAGCAGCGATGACAGGGGGACTGAAGCTTTCTTT.

The rearrangement joins TRBV30 to TRBJ2-2, with no clear D. Per germline, CDR1 GTSNPN and CDR2 SVGIG (reference sequence). V dropped 3 bases and J dropped 7 bases, with 21 bases sitting between them. The length of the CDR3 is 16 residues. CDR3 region: CAWRGPRIGVVGELFF. The CDR3 DNA is TGTGCCTGGAGGGGTCCTAGGATTGGAGTTGTCGGGGAGCTGTTTTTT.

This clone was seen more than once but under ten times. This chain connects TRBV28 to TRBJ1-4; D uncertain. Germline V gene data show CDR1 as MDHEN and CDR2 as SYDVKM. V shed 8 bases and J shed 11 bases, with 9 bases lying between them. This CDR3 spans 10 amino acids. CDR3 sequence reads: CASSHQKLFF. CDR3 in DNA: TGTGCCAGCTCGCATCAGAAACTGTTTTTT. Drawing the rest from reference TRBV28 and TRBJ1-4, the complete variable domain is DVKVTQSSRYLVKRTGEKVFLECVQDMDHENMFWYRQDPGLGLRLIYFSYDVKMKEKGDIPEGYSVSREKKERFSLILESASTNQTSMYLCASSHQKLFFGSGTQLSVL.

This clone was seen once. This rearrangement joins TRBV7-9 to TRBJ2-7, with 7 bases aligning to TRBD1. V shed 1 base and J 3 bases; nucleotides not matched to a gene: 3. Per germline, CDR1 SEHNR and CDR2 FQNEAQ (reference sequence). The CDR3 has 14 amino acids. This chain's CDR3 is CASSLGQGVYEQYF. For the CDR3, the DNA is TGTGCCAGCAGCTTAGGGCAGGGGGTCTACGAGCAGTACTTC.

For the CDR3, the DNA is TGTGCCAGCAGCCTGAGACAGATAGATAGCAATCAGCCCCAGCATTTT. Its translation is CASSLRQIDSNQPQHF. This chain uses TRBV5-5 with TRBJ1-5; tentatively, D is TRBD1 (5 bases). Deletions cut 4 bases from V and 0 bases from J, with 14 bases between. The germline V gene has CDR1 SGHKS and CDR2 YYEKEE (reference sequence). CDR3 length equals 16 residues.

J is TRBJ1-4 and V is TRBV4-1; no clear D. CDR1 MGHRA and CDR2 YSYEKL come from the germline V gene. The CDR3 length is 12 residues. V lost 6 bases, J lost 8 bases, and 10 bases lay in between. Here the CDR3 reads CASSPTLEKLFF. Written as DNA, the CDR3 is TGCGCCAGCAGTCCTACTTTAGAAAAACTGTTTTTT.

This chain links TRBV5-1 with TRBJ1-2; 7 bases are shared with TRBD1. In germline, CDR1 is SGHRS, CDR2 YFSETQ. This CDR3 contains 15 residues. V dropped 4 bases and J dropped 4; count of bases not matched to a gene: 10. For the CDR3, the DNA is TGCGCCAGCAGCATACCGACAGGGTCTGGCTATGGCTACACCTTC. Protein sequence: CASSIPTGSGYGYTF.

The chain uses TRBV5-1 and TRBJ2-7, with 10 bases lining up with TRBD1. The CDR3 sequence is 15 residues long. The V and J ends lost 4 bases and 8 bases, in that order; junction bases with no gene match: 12. Germline loops: CDR1 SGHRS, CDR2 YFSETQ. Here the CDR3 DNA reads TGCGCCAGCAGCGGTGGGACAGGGGAGGGTACGCAGCAGTACTTC. Translated: CASSGGTGEGTQQYF.

The V gene is TRBV7-9, the J gene TRBJ1-1; TRBD1 matches at 7 bases. V dropped 5 bases and J dropped 4; count of bases not matched to a gene: 7. The CDR3 spans 14 residues. Per germline, CDR1 SEHNR and CDR2 FQNEAQ (reference sequence). The CDR3 loop is CASSRQGTVTEAFF. The CDR3 DNA is TGTGCCAGCAGCCGACAGGGAACGGTCACTGAAGCTTTCTTT.

This clone was detected only once. This chain links TRBV27 with TRBJ1-1; a possible D gene is TRBD1 (6 bases). Germline V gives CDR1 MNHEY, CDR2 SMNVEV (reference sequence). Between the trimmed V and J ends, which lost 5 bases and 5 bases, there was a span of 24 bases. CDR3 size: 17 residues. In DNA, the CDR3 is TGTGCCAGCAGTCCAATACGGGACAATCGGAGGTATACTGAAGCTTTCTTT. Protein product: CASSPIRDNRRYTEAFF.

The genes are TRBV5-1 and TRBJ2-7; TRBD2 agrees at 7 bases. The CDR3 spans 13 residues. V lost 2 bases, J lost 3 bases, and 2 bases stayed unmatched. CDR1 SGHRS and CDR2 YFSETQ come from the germline V gene. CDR3 DNA sequence: TGCGCCAGCAGCTTCCCGGGGGGCTACGAGCAGTACTTC. Translation: CASSFPGGYEQYF.

The V and J genes are TRBV5-1 and TRBJ1-6; perhaps TRBD1 as D (6 bases). The germline V and J ends were trimmed by 4 bases and 7 bases, with 9 bases remaining between them. Germline V gene data show CDR1 as SGHRS and CDR2 as YFSETQ. This CDR3 is built from 13 residues. Here the CDR3 DNA reads TGCGCCAGCAGCGTAGGACAGAATTCACCCCTCCACTTT. This encodes CASSVGQNSPLHF. The whole variable domain, filled in from reference TRBV5-1 and TRBJ1-6, reads KAGVTQTPRYLIKTRGQQVTLSCSPISGHRSVSWYQQTPGQGLQFLFEYFSETQRNKGNFPGRFSGRQFSNSRSEMNVSTLELGDSALYLCASSVGQNSPLHFGNGTRLTVT.

The rearrangement joins TRBV4-3 to TRBJ1-5; a possible D gene is TRBD1 (5 bases). The CDR3 loop spans 15 amino acids. CDR1 and CDR2 from the germline V gene are LGHNA and YSLEER. Trimming shortened V by 3 bases and J by 2 bases, and 11 bases separated the two germline ends. The CDR3 region has the DNA TGCGCCAGCAGCCAGTCCCCACAGGGCAATCAGCCCCAGCATTTT. Translated, it gives CASSQSPQGNQPQHF.

CDR3 in DNA: TGTGCCAGCAGCTTGGGGACTAGCCGCTCCTACAATGAGCAGTTCTTC. Protein product: CASSLGTSRSYNEQFF. This chain connects TRBV5-4 to TRBJ2-1; 8 bases map to TRBD2. The CDR3 is 16 amino acids. The germline V gene encodes CDR1 SGHNT and CDR2 YYREEE (reference sequence). J gave up 0 bases and V 0 bases, and 2 bases lay outside the gene matches. Looking up the rest from reference TRBV5-4 and TRBJ2-1 gives the full variable domain: ETGVTQSPTHLIKTRGQQVTLRCSSQSGHNTVSWYQQALGQGPQFIFQYYREEENGRGNFPPRFSGLQFPNYSSELNVNALELDDSALYLCASSLGTSRSYNEQFFGPGTRLTVL.

The rearrangement joins TRBV18 to TRBJ1-4; D not resolved. Germline CDR1 is KGHSH and CDR2 is LQKENI. Trimming shortened V by 3 bases and J by 4 bases, and 9 bases separated the two germline ends. The length of the CDR3 is 14 residues. This CDR3 reads CASSPTLGNEKLFF. CDR3 coding DNA: TGTGCCAGCTCACCGACTTTGGGTAATGAAAAACTGTTTTTT.

The CDR3 protein is CSVRGTGNTIYF. The CDR3 nucleotides read TGCAGCGTTCGCGGGACTGGAAACACCATATATTTT. The chain couples TRBV29-1 to TRBJ1-3; unclear D gene. The V end was cut by 5 bases, the J end by 2 bases, with 7 bases between. This CDR3 has 12 amino acids. CDR1 and CDR2 from the germline V gene are SQVTM and ANQGSEA.

Remarks on this clone: This sample also contains other DNA sequences that code for the same CDR3. The V call is TRBV7-2, the J call TRBJ1-1; D perhaps matches TRBD1 (5 bases). This CDR3 has 15 amino acids. V lost 5 bases and J 1 base, leaving 14 bases between the germline ends. Germline values: CDR1 SGHTA, CDR2 FQGNSA. In DNA form, the CDR3 reads TGTGCCAGCAGCCCACGGGGGGGGAAGAACACTGAAGCTTTCTTT. This encodes CASSPRGGKNTEAFF.

The table lists this clone with a count of one. The chain uses TRBV18 and TRBJ1-2; D gene uncertain. CDR3 size: 16 residues. The V gene's germline CDR1 is KGHSH and CDR2 LQKENI. Trimming removed 3 bases at V and 3 bases at J, with 17 bases between. The CDR3 DNA reads as TGTGCCAGCTCACCGGTCGGATCCAGGTCAGACTATGGCTACACCTTC. It translates to CASSPVGSRSDYGYTF.